Listed below are T cell receptor beta chains from one sample, sequenced in a study of blood T cell repertoires in COVID-19. Some clones are missing from TCRdb's copy, which holds only in-frame ones; the method was immunoSEQ multiplex PCR. Altogether around 110,000 clones are present, approximately 82% being singletons, with the ten largest covering 7% to 9.5%. The sequenced sample consisted of peripheral blood. The receptors were sampled from a man between 65 and 80 years old with active or convalescent COVID-19. CDR3s include the opening cysteine and the closing phenylalanine or tryptophan. The D gene is left open where the match is weak. Rows may omit the clone size; those that give it use once, few, many or a size class.

j_call v_call d_call clone_size cdr3_nt cdr3_aa
TRBJ1-3 TRBV10-2 - - TGCGCCAGCAGCTCCCCTATCGCCATATATTTT CASSSPIAIYF
TRBJ2-3 TRBV4-3 - few TGCGCCAGCAGCCAAGCTAGAGAGACAGATACGCAGTATTTT CASSQARETDTQYF
TRBJ1-1 TRBV19 TRBD1 - TGTGCCAGTAGTCCCGGACAGGGGTCGGAAGCTTTCTTT CASSPGQGSEAFF
TRBJ1-1 TRBV7-2 TRBD1 - TGTGCCAGCAGCGAAACCGCACAGGGGGGTGAAGCTTTCTTT CASSETAQGGEAFF
TRBJ1-1 TRBV19 - - TGTGCCAGTAGAAGGGGAGGGAACACTGAAGCTTTCTTT CASRRGGNTEAFF
TRBJ2-7 TRBV11-3 - - TGTGCCAGCAGCCCTAGTGGGGGCTGGGAGCAGTACTTC CASSPSGGWEQYF
TRBJ2-6 TRBV18 - - TGTGCCAGCCGAAGGCAGGGCGCCCATTCCTCTGGGGCCAACGTCCTGACTTTC CASRRQGAHSSGANVLTF
TRBJ1-5 TRBV10-3 - - TGTGCCATCAGTGGTTCTAGGCAGGGCGATCAGCCCCAGCATTTT CAISGSRQGDQPQHF
TRBJ2-1 TRBV2 - - TGTGCCAGCAGTGGCCAGGGCATCGACAATGAGCAGTTCTTC CASSGQGIDNEQFF
TRBJ2-1 TRBV5-1 - once TGCGCCAGCAGCGATCCAGGGGGGTCCTACAATGAGCAGTTCTTC CASSDPGGSYNEQFF
TRBJ1-4 TRBV30 - - TGTGCCTGGAGTTCGAAGGACCAGGGCTCCGAAAAACTGTTTTTT CAWSSKDQGSEKLFF
TRBJ2-6 TRBV7-3 - - TGTGCCAGCAGCTTAAGGGCAGGACTTTTACCTGGGGCCAACGTCCTGACTTTC CASSLRAGLLPGANVLTF
TRBJ2-7 TRBV6-5 - few TGTGCCAGCATGACTCCGGGTCAATCCTACGAGCAGTACTTC CASMTPGQSYEQYF
TRBJ2-3 TRBV5-4 TRBD2 - TGTGCCAGCAGCTCAACTAGCGGGGGGGTTTTAGATACGCAGTATTTT CASSSTSGGVLDTQYF
TRBJ2-1 TRBV4-3 - - TGCGCCAGCAGCCAAGATTCCCGTGGGGGGGAGCAGTTCTTC CASSQDSRGGEQFF
TRBJ1-5 TRBV9 - once TGTGCCAGCAGCGTAGACGGTTTACAGCCCCAGCATTTT CASSVDGLQPQHF
TRBJ1-1 TRBV28 - - TGTGCCAGCACCACTCTCTTTAACACTGAAGCTTTCTTT CASTTLFNTEAFF
TRBJ2-2 TRBV28 TRBD1 - TGTGCCAGCAGTTTCGAGGGGGCGCCGACCGGGGAGCTGTTTTTT CASSFEGAPTGELFF
TRBJ2-7 TRBV7-2 TRBD2 - TGTGCCAGCAGCCCCAGCGGGAGGTTTTCCTACGAGCAGTACTTC CASSPSGRFSYEQYF
TRBJ2-1 TRBV7-8 - - TGTGCCAGCAGCGACCGGGACTCTGCGAACAATGAGCAGTTCTTC CASSDRDSANNEQFF
TRBJ2-1 TRBV13 - - TGTGCCAGCAGCCCTTCTTTGAGTTTTAAAAGTACCTACAATGAGCAGTTCTTC CASSPSLSFKSTYNEQFF
TRBJ1-1 TRBV12-3/TRBV12-4 - few TGTGCCAGCAGCCTGGGGGGGGTGGGAGCTTTCTTT CASSLGGVGAFF
TRBJ1-1 TRBV3-1/TRBV3-2 - - TGTGCCAGCAGCCGCACCTGGGGGGGGGCGGGTAATCCTGAAGCTTTCTTT CASSRTWGGAGNPEAFF
TRBJ2-2 TRBV29-1 TRBD1 - TGCAGCGTTTCCCGACAGGGCGGCACCGGGGAGCTGTTTTTT CSVSRQGGTGELFF
TRBJ1-2 TRBV3-1/TRBV3-2 - once TGTGCCAGCACCCTTGAAATGTTGGTTTTAAATTCGCGGGGCTACACCTTC CASTLEMLVLNSRGYTF
TRBJ2-7 TRBV18 - - TGTGCCAGCTCAAGGAGTGAAGGCTACGAGCAGTACTTC CASSRSEGYEQYF
TRBJ1-6 TRBV6-1 - - TGTGCCAGCAGTGAAGGCGGGAGTTCACCCCTCCACTTT CASSEGGSSPLHF
TRBJ2-1 TRBV5-3 TRBD2 - TGTGCCAGAAGCTCTAATACCCGGGCGGGAGGGCCAAGTTTGGATGAGCAGTTCTTC CARSSNTRAGGPSLDEQFF
TRBJ1-1 TRBV5-1 TRBD1 - TGCGCCAGCAGCTCGGGCCGACAGGGCCCGAACACTGAAGCTTTCTTT CASSSGRQGPNTEAFF
TRBJ1-1 TRBV19 - many TGTGCCAGTAGTGCGACCGGGAGTCGGGGTCTGGCCACTGAAGCTTTCTTT CASSATGSRGLATEAFF
TRBJ2-7 TRBV30 - few TGTGCCTGGAGTGTATTCTCACAGGGAATAGCCTACGAGCAGTACTTC CAWSVFSQGIAYEQYF
TRBJ2-7 TRBV19 TRBD1 - TGTGCCAGTAGTACTACCCCGGGACAGGGGTCAATCGAGCAGTACTTC CASSTTPGQGSIEQYF
TRBJ2-3 TRBV3-1/TRBV3-2 TRBD2 - TGTGCCAGCAGCCTTGGACTAGCGGGAGGAGATACGCAGTATTTT CASSLGLAGGDTQYF
TRBJ2-3 TRBV7-2 TRBD2 - TGTGCCAGCAGCTTCGAAATAGCGGGGGGGCGAGGGCAGTATTTT CASSFEIAGGRGQYF
TRBJ2-3 TRBV5-1 - - TGCGCCAGCAGCTTGTTCGGGGCAGATACGCAGTATTTT CASSLFGADTQYF
TRBJ2-1 TRBV4-3 TRBD2 - TGCGCCAGCAGCGAAATAGCGGGGGGGCTTAATGAGCAGTTCTTC CASSEIAGGLNEQFF
TRBJ2-2 TRBV10-3 - - TGTGCCATCAGTGGCTACAGGGAGAACACCGGGGAGCTGTTTTTT CAISGYRENTGELFF
TRBJ1-2 TRBV12-3/TRBV12-4 - once TGTGCCAGCAGTCCCGGACAGTACTATGGCTACACCTTC CASSPGQYYGYTF
TRBJ2-7 TRBV13 TRBD2 - TGTGCCAGCAGCGGTCCCGGGACTAGCGGAGGGGGAGTCTCCTACGAGCAGTACTTC CASSGPGTSGGGVSYEQYF
TRBJ2-1 TRBV19 TRBD2 - TGTGCCAGTAGTGGTAGACTAGCGGCCCGGGAGCAGTTCTTC CASSGRLAAREQFF
TRBJ2-3 TRBV5-1 TRBD2 - TGCGCCAGCAGCTCGGGACTAGCGGGGACAGATACGCAGTATTTT CASSSGLAGTDTQYF
TRBJ2-2 TRBV6-1 TRBD2 once TGTGCCAGCAGTGAAGGCCCAGCGGGGGGGCCAAACGGGGAGCTGTTTTTT CASSEGPAGGPNGELFF
TRBJ1-5 TRBV11-2 - - TGTGCCAGCAGCTTAGATTCATCTCAGGCCTATAGCAATCAGCCCCAGCATTTT CASSLDSSQAYSNQPQHF
TRBJ2-2 TRBV4-1 TRBD2 - TGCGCCAGCAGCCAAGATGCGGGGGGCTTGGGGGAGCTGTTTTTT CASSQDAGGLGELFF
TRBJ2-7 TRBV19 TRBD1 - TGTGCCAGTAGTATCTTCTATTCGGACAGGGGAGCCTACGAGCAGTACTTC CASSIFYSDRGAYEQYF